These T cell receptor beta chains were read from a single sample in a study of T-cell memory formation after mild COVID-19. TCRdb reprocessed the 5' RACE reads with MiXCR, giving one entry per CDR3 protein. Found here are roughly 500,000 distinct CDR3 sequences, around 20% of them singletons; the top ten hold around 12%. Source material: PBMCs or a T cell subset sorted from them (not recorded which). The receptors here all came from an adult woman who had mild COVID-19 (a few samples of this study predate the infection). Cell type and time point are not known. Both conserved end residues are part of each CDR3.

CDR3,J,length,V
CASSTRAGGPPDTQYF,TRBJ2-3,16,TRBV19
CASSLYTGGGAREQYF,TRBJ2-7,16,TRBV7-6
CASSLFYPRVKYYEQYF,TRBJ2-7,17,TRBV27
CASSHGSASGGDADTQYF,TRBJ2-3,18,TRBV7-9
CASSLVAGGKGNEQFF,TRBJ2-1,16,TRBV5-1
CSARGPDLGQPQHF,TRBJ1-5,14,TRBV20-1
CASSWPLAGALNEQFF,TRBJ2-1,16,TRBV5-6
CSALGTSGDNEQFF,TRBJ2-1,14,TRBV20-1
CASGKGGPSPQYF,TRBJ2-7,13,TRBV6-5
CASRWGADTQYF,TRBJ2-3,12,TRBV5-1
CASSVGEREATYEQYF,TRBJ2-7,16,TRBV9
CSVPRAGGTPYEQYF,TRBJ2-7,15,TRBV29-1
CASSQDRTHGYTF,TRBJ1-2,13,TRBV3-1
CASSQGIGTEAFF,TRBJ1-1,13,TRBV5-1
CASSLVRGDHNEQFF,TRBJ2-1,15,TRBV7-9
CASSPQAVYGELFF,TRBJ2-2,14,TRBV6-6
CASSLAGGFGEQFF,TRBJ2-1,14,TRBV12-3/TRBV12-4
CSVLIQFTEAFF,TRBJ1-1,12,TRBV29-1
CASSLGPSGGTYEQYF,TRBJ2-7,16,TRBV7-2
CASTRARGASEQFF,TRBJ2-1,14,TRBV5-1
CASSYGNSNQPQHF,TRBJ1-5,14,TRBV7-9
CASSAVTSGRSSYEQYF,TRBJ2-7,17,TRBV2
CASSFRTRWTGELFF,TRBJ2-2,15,TRBV7-9
CASSFLSGSNTGELFF,TRBJ2-2,16,TRBV5-1
CAISESTNQPQHF,TRBJ1-5,13,TRBV10-3
CASSLSSTALTEAFF,TRBJ1-1,15,TRBV27
CASSELGTRPYNEQFF,TRBJ2-1,16,TRBV10-1
CASSGQGGKETQYF,TRBJ2-5,14,TRBV7-2
CSARDRGQNTEAFF,TRBJ1-1,14,TRBV20-1
CASSFGRESQETQYF,TRBJ2-5,15,TRBV11-2
CASSSGTSGGRSYNEQFF,TRBJ2-1,18,TRBV11-1
CASSPRLAGEYGEQFF,TRBJ2-1,16,TRBV7-8
CASSPAAPLAGVYEQFF,TRBJ2-1,17,TRBV27
CSAERAGSYGYTF,TRBJ1-2,13,TRBV29-1
CASSLGWAGFGDTQYF,TRBJ2-3,16,TRBV7-8
CAISAGLAGGVGGNEQFF,TRBJ2-1,18,TRBV10-3
CAWSELAGSYNEQFF,TRBJ2-1,15,TRBV30
CASSSYPQLVATNEKLFF,TRBJ1-4,18,TRBV7-8
CASSPPGANTEAFF,TRBJ1-1,14,TRBV3-1
CASSQGGKMNTGELFF,TRBJ2-2,16,TRBV3-1
CSVNLGSGHEQFF,TRBJ2-1,13,TRBV29-1
CASSPSGTRTDTQYF,TRBJ2-3,15,TRBV3-1
CASSQEVPTDTQYF,TRBJ2-3,14,TRBV4-1
CSARYRGLENEQFF,TRBJ2-1,14,TRBV20-1
CASSLGAGGKYNEQFF,TRBJ2-1,16,TRBV7-9
CASSLKSALEQYF,TRBJ2-7,13,TRBV7-9
CASSLSLPGDYEQYF,TRBJ2-7,15,TRBV12-3/TRBV12-4
CASSLDSLGNIQYF,TRBJ2-4,14,TRBV11-2
CASNSPEGTENTEAFF,TRBJ1-1,16,TRBV7-9
CAYKTGFGNTGELFF,TRBJ2-2,15,TRBV5-6
CASSPPGREGEAFF,TRBJ1-1,14,TRBV18
CAIRGTGLNTGELFF,TRBJ2-2,15,TRBV10-3
CASSFRDRSYEQYF,TRBJ2-7,14,TRBV5-6
CASSPHDSTDTQYF,TRBJ2-3,14,TRBV5-5
CASRPRQGAIYNEQFF,TRBJ2-1,16,TRBV6-6